This TCR beta chain is from a study of post-analysis software for immune sequencing data. As regards this clonotype: Its matching antigen is unknown.

Study-level findings and limits: Samples prepared in the same batch strongly co-clustered by F measure. TRBV5-6, TRBV5-1 and TRBV20-1 were among roughly five TRBV segments more frequent in patients than controls. Multiple sclerosis patients had significantly lower normalized Chao1 diversity than controls.

The germline V gene encodes CDR1 DFQATT and CDR2 SNEGSKA (reference sequence). V was clipped by 3 bases and J by 6 bases, with 12 bases between them. The CDR3 contains 12 residues. Carried by the TCR beta cDNA libraries were unique molecular identifiers. From the PCR reads, TCRdb called clonotypes with MiXCR, one entry per CDR3 protein. The profile shows under 200,000 distinct CDR3 sequences, around 29% of them singletons. The chain recombines TRBV20-1 with TRBJ2-7; no reliable D call. Sequenced sample: blood. The source of this sequence is a girl aged 2 to 17 with multiple sclerosis. DNA for the CDR3: TGCAGTGCTAGTGTCAGAAGTGCCGAGCAGTACTTC. Protein: CSASVRSAEQYF.